These T cell receptor beta chains were read from a single sample in a study of blood T cell repertoires in COVID-19. Sequencing was performed with immunoSEQ multiplex PCR; in TCRdb, only in-frame clones are kept and a portion is missing. Of approximately 150,000 clones listed, around 91% are singletons. Sequenced material: peripheral blood. These receptor sequences come from a woman aged 55-69 years with active COVID-19. CDR3s include the opening cysteine and the closing phenylalanine or tryptophan. A D gene is named only where the DNA matches it firmly. Clone size is shown for a subset of rows, as once, few, many or a class of expanded clone.

v_call: TRBV6-5; d_call: TRBD2; j_call: TRBJ2-3; clone_size: -; cdr3_aa: CASSKLAGGTDTQYF; cdr3_nt: TGTGCCAGCAGTAAACTAGCGGGGGGCACAGATACGCAGTATTTT
v_call: TRBV5-4; d_call: -; j_call: TRBJ1-1; clone_size: -; cdr3_aa: CASSLGMGETEAFF; cdr3_nt: TGTGCCAGCAGCTTGGGTATGGGAGAGACTGAAGCTTTCTTT
v_call: TRBV3-1/TRBV3-2; d_call: -; j_call: TRBJ2-7; clone_size: few; cdr3_aa: CASSQGPSDRYEQYF; cdr3_nt: TGTGCCAGCAGCCAAGGGCCTTCCGACAGGTACGAGCAGTACTTC
v_call: TRBV4-1; d_call: TRBD1; j_call: TRBJ1-5; clone_size: -; cdr3_aa: CASSQVGGTNQPQHF; cdr3_nt: TGCGCCAGCAGCCAAGTAGGGGGCACCAATCAGCCCCAGCATTTT
v_call: TRBV5-4; d_call: TRBD2; j_call: TRBJ2-5; clone_size: -; cdr3_aa: CASSLEGLATETQYF; cdr3_nt: TGTGCCAGCAGCTTGGAGGGACTAGCGACGGAGACCCAGTACTTC
v_call: TRBV5-1; d_call: TRBD1; j_call: TRBJ2-3; clone_size: -; cdr3_aa: CAVPRRTGITDTQYF; cdr3_nt: TGCGCCGTCCCCAGGAGGACAGGTATCACAGATACGCAGTATTTT
v_call: TRBV27; d_call: -; j_call: TRBJ2-6; clone_size: -; cdr3_aa: CASLGHSARPGSGANVLTF; cdr3_nt: TGTGCCAGCCTAGGACACTCCGCCCGACCGGGCTCTGGGGCCAACGTCCTGACTTTC
v_call: TRBV23-1; d_call: -; j_call: TRBJ1-5; clone_size: -; cdr3_aa: CASNRVDSNQPQHF; cdr3_nt: TGCGCCAGCAACAGGGTGGATAGCAATCAGCCCCAGCATTTT
v_call: TRBV19; d_call: -; j_call: TRBJ2-1; clone_size: -; cdr3_aa: CASSIDGSEYNEQFF; cdr3_nt: TGTGCCAGTAGTATTGACGGGAGCGAATACAATGAGCAGTTCTTC
v_call: TRBV6-6; d_call: -; j_call: TRBJ2-5; clone_size: once; cdr3_aa: CASSYARETQYF; cdr3_nt: TGTGCCAGCAGTTACGCTAGGGAGACCCAGTACTTC
v_call: TRBV5-4; d_call: -; j_call: TRBJ1-3; clone_size: -; cdr3_aa: CASSPNGHTIYF; cdr3_nt: TGTGCCAGCAGTCCCAATGGGCACACCATATATTTT
v_call: TRBV7-2; d_call: TRBD2; j_call: TRBJ2-1; clone_size: -; cdr3_aa: CASSLGPRLAFLEQFF; cdr3_nt: TGTGCCAGCAGCTTAGGGCCGAGACTAGCCTTTTTAGAGCAGTTCTTC
v_call: TRBV18; d_call: -; j_call: TRBJ2-6; clone_size: -; cdr3_aa: CASSQGSGANVLTF; cdr3_nt: TGTGCCAGCTCACAGGGGTCTGGGGCCAACGTCCTGACTTTC
v_call: TRBV5-6; d_call: TRBD1; j_call: TRBJ2-1; clone_size: -; cdr3_aa: CASSLIDRDNEQFF; cdr3_nt: TGTGCCAGCAGCTTGATCGACAGGGACAATGAGCAGTTCTTC
v_call: TRBV28; d_call: TRBD1; j_call: TRBJ1-2; clone_size: -; cdr3_aa: CASSLGGGGQGNYGYTF; cdr3_nt: TGTGCCAGCAGTTTAGGGGGCGGGGGACAGGGGAACTATGGCTACACCTTC
v_call: TRBV6-2/TRBV6-3; d_call: TRBD2; j_call: TRBJ2-7; clone_size: -; cdr3_aa: CASSYARGGSYEQYF; cdr3_nt: TGTGCCAGCAGTTATGCGCGGGGGGGATCCTACGAGCAGTACTTC
v_call: TRBV18; d_call: TRBD2; j_call: TRBJ2-3; clone_size: -; cdr3_aa: CASSPPMTSPTDTQYF; cdr3_nt: TGTGCCAGCTCACCACCGATGACTAGCCCCACAGATACGCAGTATTTT
v_call: TRBV19; d_call: TRBD2; j_call: TRBJ2-2; clone_size: -; cdr3_aa: CASNVLAGESGELFF; cdr3_nt: TGTGCCAGTAACGTACTAGCGGGAGAGTCGGGGGAGCTGTTTTTT
v_call: TRBV28; d_call: TRBD1; j_call: TRBJ2-2; clone_size: -; cdr3_aa: CASRRTGGTGELFF; cdr3_nt: TGTGCCAGCAGACGGACAGGGGGCACCGGGGAGCTGTTTTTT
v_call: TRBV11-3; d_call: -; j_call: TRBJ2-2; clone_size: -; cdr3_aa: CASSLGRGWSTGELFF; cdr3_nt: TGTGCCAGCAGCTTAGGCCGGGGGTGGTCAACCGGGGAGCTGTTTTTT
v_call: TRBV4-2; d_call: TRBD2; j_call: TRBJ2-7; clone_size: -; cdr3_aa: CASSPLGNGGRSYEQYF; cdr3_nt: TGTGCCAGCAGCCCCCTCGGGAATGGCGGGAGGAGTTACGAGCAGTACTTC
v_call: TRBV14; d_call: -; j_call: TRBJ2-4; clone_size: -; cdr3_aa: CASSLSQLAKNIQYF; cdr3_nt: TGTGCCAGCAGTCTCTCACAGCTAGCCAAAAACATTCAGTACTTC
v_call: TRBV30; d_call: TRBD2; j_call: TRBJ2-2; clone_size: -; cdr3_aa: CAWINKAGGKDGELFF; cdr3_nt: TGTGCCTGGATCAATAAGGCGGGAGGGAAGGACGGGGAGCTGTTTTTT
v_call: TRBV15; d_call: TRBD2; j_call: TRBJ2-1; clone_size: -; cdr3_aa: CATSRVAGDNEQFF; cdr3_nt: TGTGCCACCAGCAGAGTAGCGGGAGACAATGAGCAGTTCTTC
v_call: TRBV9; d_call: -; j_call: TRBJ2-7; clone_size: -; cdr3_aa: CASSVYWRSDYEQCF; cdr3_nt: TGTGCCAGCAGCGTATATTGGCGCTCCGACTACGAGCAGTGCTTC
v_call: TRBV5-6; d_call: -; j_call: TRBJ2-5; clone_size: -; cdr3_aa: CASSSPIFGETQYF; cdr3_nt: TGTGCCAGCAGCTCCCCGATATTCGGGGAGACCCAGTACTTC
v_call: TRBV27; d_call: TRBD2; j_call: TRBJ2-1; clone_size: -; cdr3_aa: CASSPHRLAGVEEQFF; cdr3_nt: TGTGCCAGCAGTCCTCATCGACTAGCGGGAGTGGAAGAGCAGTTCTTC
v_call: TRBV25-1; d_call: TRBD1; j_call: TRBJ2-7; clone_size: few; cdr3_aa: CASSRQGFMDEQYF; cdr3_nt: TGTGCCAGCAGCCGACAGGGGTTTATGGACGAGCAGTACTTC
v_call: TRBV15; d_call: TRBD2; j_call: TRBJ2-2; clone_size: -; cdr3_aa: CATSRDGLAGVGTGELFF; cdr3_nt: TGTGCCACCAGCAGAGACGGACTAGCGGGAGTTGGCACCGGGGAGCTGTTTTTT
v_call: TRBV6-2/TRBV6-3; d_call: TRBD2; j_call: TRBJ2-2; clone_size: -; cdr3_aa: CASSYMASGGELFF; cdr3_nt: TGTGCCAGCAGTTACATGGCTAGCGGAGGGGAGCTGTTTTTT
v_call: TRBV18; d_call: -; j_call: TRBJ2-6; clone_size: -; cdr3_aa: CASSPRSSGSKIGSGANVLTF; cdr3_nt: TGTGCCAGCTCACCACGGAGTTCCGGGAGCAAAATAGGGTCTGGGGCCAACGTCCTGACTTTC
v_call: TRBV7-8; d_call: TRBD2; j_call: TRBJ2-5; clone_size: -; cdr3_aa: CASSLPSGTETQYF; cdr3_nt: TGTGCCAGCAGCCTGCCTAGCGGGACAGAGACCCAGTACTTC
v_call: TRBV7-9; d_call: -; j_call: TRBJ1-2; clone_size: -; cdr3_aa: CASSSQSRQSYGYTF; cdr3_nt: TGTGCCAGCAGCTCCCAATCGAGACAATCCTATGGCTACACCTTC
v_call: TRBV20-1; d_call: -; j_call: TRBJ2-5; clone_size: -; cdr3_aa: CSASNPPGERRRETQYF; cdr3_nt: TGCAGTGCTAGTAACCCTCCCGGGGAGCGGAGAAGAGAGACCCAGTACTTC
v_call: TRBV18; d_call: TRBD1; j_call: TRBJ2-5; clone_size: -; cdr3_aa: CASSTGGTGTETQYF; cdr3_nt: TGTGCCAGCTCAACCGGGGGGACAGGGACAGAGACCCAGTACTTC
v_call: TRBV7-8; d_call: TRBD2; j_call: TRBJ2-7; clone_size: -; cdr3_aa: CASSLLAGGPHEQYF; cdr3_nt: TGTGCCAGCAGCTTATTGGCGGGAGGGCCCCACGAGCAGTACTTC
v_call: TRBV4-1; d_call: TRBD2; j_call: TRBJ2-3; clone_size: -; cdr3_aa: CASSRTSGSSDTQYF; cdr3_nt: TGCGCCAGCAGCCGAACTAGCGGGAGCTCAGATACGCAGTATTTT
v_call: TRBV19; d_call: -; j_call: TRBJ1-3; clone_size: -; cdr3_aa: CASSIVKGIAGNTIYF; cdr3_nt: TGTGCCAGTAGTATAGTGAAGGGGATCGCTGGAAACACCATATATTTT
v_call: TRBV7-2; d_call: -; j_call: TRBJ2-7; clone_size: -; cdr3_aa: CASSLAQYEQYF; cdr3_nt: TGTGCCAGCAGCTTAGCGCAGTACGAGCAGTACTTC
v_call: TRBV28; d_call: -; j_call: TRBJ1-4; clone_size: -; cdr3_aa: CASSSSVENEKLFF; cdr3_nt: TGTGCCAGCAGCTCCTCGGTCGAGAATGAAAAACTGTTTTTT
v_call: TRBV4-2; d_call: -; j_call: TRBJ2-1; clone_size: -; cdr3_aa: CASSQVGGIGQNEQFF; cdr3_nt: TGTGCCAGCAGCCAAGTTGGCGGGATCGGGCAAAATGAGCAGTTCTTC
v_call: TRBV6-1; d_call: TRBD1; j_call: TRBJ1-3; clone_size: -; cdr3_aa: CASSVTGTGAGNTIYF; cdr3_nt: TGTGCCAGCAGTGTTACCGGGACAGGGGCCGGAAACACCATATATTTT
v_call: TRBV7-2; d_call: TRBD1; j_call: TRBJ2-7; clone_size: -; cdr3_aa: CASSLGTGTFYAQYF; cdr3_nt: TGTGCCAGCAGCTTAGGGACAGGGACTTTCTACGCGCAGTACTTC
v_call: TRBV2; d_call: -; j_call: TRBJ2-3; clone_size: -; cdr3_aa: CASQAASTDTQYF; cdr3_nt: TGTGCCAGCCAAGCGGCGAGCACAGATACGCAGTATTTT
v_call: TRBV15; d_call: -; j_call: TRBJ2-7; clone_size: -; cdr3_aa: CATRPGGASYEQYF; cdr3_nt: TGTGCCACCAGACCCGGAGGGGCCTCCTACGAGCAGTACTTC
v_call: TRBV3-1/TRBV3-2; d_call: TRBD2; j_call: TRBJ2-3; clone_size: -; cdr3_aa: CASPLVRTSGDTDTQYF; cdr3_nt: TGTGCCAGCCCTCTCGTCCGTACTAGCGGGGACACAGATACGCAGTATTTT
v_call: TRBV9; d_call: TRBD2; j_call: TRBJ2-3; clone_size: -; cdr3_aa: CASSVSPPLAGFTDTQYF; cdr3_nt: TGTGCCAGCAGCGTAAGCCCTCCCCTAGCGGGATTCACAGATACGCAGTATTTT